The text below deals with one T cell receptor beta chain. No cognate antigen has been identified for it. Base qualities are not at hand, and no much larger clone is one base apart. The CDR3 holds 16 amino acids from the cysteine to the phenylalanine. The sequence is cut down to CDR3 DNA, 48 bases in frame from base 1. V is pared back by 1 base and J by 4 bases, with 16 bases lying between the germline termini. CDR1 and CDR2, looked up from the germline V gene (reference sequence), are SEHNR and FQNEAQ. The sample comes from a study of T cell responses to AZD1222 COVID-19 vaccine (dated by TCRdb to about 2021). As for the study more broadly: AZD1222 recipients whose second dose came at about 4 weeks and those whose second dose came at about 12 weeks were combined into one group, since spike-specific TCR depth and breadth did not differ between the two schedules. TCR sequencing covered 233 trial participants: approximately 200 given two doses of AZD1222 and around 26 given two doses of MenACWY control vaccine. Trial participants were enrolled by age into subgroups of 18-55, 56-69 and 70-plus years, and about 150, 27 and 61 TCR-sequenced participants, respectively, were included in these subgroups.

What the authors observed across the whole study: Participants were mostly white British and included more females than males, and it was suggested by the authors that clonal diversity may have been underestimated. Reportedly, close to half of the unique spike-specific TCRs recognized epitopes lying outside the regions that are mutated in the B.1.351 and B.1.1.7 variants. The vaccine-associated CD4 TCRs covered the entire spike protein, and the dominant responses fell in regions 160-218 and 743-854. Conclusions about previously exposed vaccinees were limited because only six AZD1222 recipients were SARS-CoV-2 seropositive at baseline. No day 14 peak-response samples were available, so repertoires were characterized only after the peak T cell response. Spike-specific TCR breadth and depth rose significantly after two AZD1222 doses compared with day 0 and with MenACWY recipients. The 56-69-year group was small, and its depth increase did not reach significance, likely because of low power.

The CDR3 regions of human TCRbeta chains were subjected to immunosequencing. Under the source paper's analysis protocol: TCRs in the repertoires were matched against a reference library of SARS-CoV-2-specific TCRs that had been generated with the MIRA antigen-specificity platform. Breadth was defined as the fraction of unique TCRs that were SARS-CoV-2-associated. Depth was defined as the fraction of total T cells that were SARS-CoV-2-associated. Using the MIRA data, each spike-specific TCR was assigned both to the spike region to which the TCR was reactive and to a CD4 or CD8 class. Log10-transformed breadth and depth values were compared by one-way ANOVA with Sidak's multiple comparisons tests. Imported from immuneACCESS, the table was reduced by TCRdb to in-frame sequences with V and J called. These copies leave out some clones; in studies compared against another copy, an unresolved V gene accounts for under half, and the cause of the remainder is not known. V and J calls and clone size come straight from that table; D and trimming were deduced from the DNA. The sample records about 110,000 clones, 87% of which are singletons. Jointly, the top ten make up around 3% of the sample.

The sample's time point label, in plain terms: baseline before first vaccination. Samples from vaccinated people were obtained from the UK trials COV001 and COV002, which included a single-blind randomized controlled phase 2/3 trial of AZD1222 (ChAdOx1 nCoV-19) in healthy adults. For TCRbeta chain sequencing, PBMC samples from trial participants were taken at day 0 and at day 28 after the second dose. Sequenced material: peripheral blood, taken on day 0 of AZD1222 vaccination. Here the chain combines TRBV7-9 and TRBJ1-1; the D gene is unclear. This sequence originates from an adult in good health. The CDR3 reads as follows: CASSLDGIGPSTEAFF. The DNA sequence is as follows: TGTGCCAGCAGCTTAGACGGAATAGGGCCCTCCACTGAAGCTTTCTTT. With all but the CDR3 taken from the reference TRBV7-9 and TRBJ1-1 genes, the full variable domain is: DTGVSQNPRHKITKRGQNVTFRCDPISEHNRLYWYRQTLGQGPEFLTYFQNEAQLEKSRLLSDRFSAERPKGSFSTLEIQRTEQGDSAMYLCASSLDGIGPSTEAFFGQGTRLTVV.